The 24 T cell receptor beta chains below were found in one sample sequenced in a study of cytomegalovirus exposure and HLA in healthy donors (dated by TCRdb to 2016 to 2017). Libraries were prepared through the immunoSEQ multiplex PCR assay. The multiplex PCR relied on a mix of 60 forward primers for TCR Vbeta segments and 13 reverse primers for TCR Jbeta segments. TCRdb took over this immuneACCESS table, retaining in-frame rearrangements with V and J assigned. Such tables are incomplete; in checked studies, under half of the missing clones stem from an unresolved V gene, and the remainder is unexplained. The sample profile shows approximately 200,000 clones; roughly 83% of them were found once. 0.25% to 0.3% of the sample goes to the ten largest clones. The sequenced sample consisted of PBMCs. The receptors originated from a boy aged 10-17 years in good health and CMV-seronegative.

The chain links TRBV6-1 to TRBJ2-7, with 7 bases matching TRBD1. With 1 base clipped from V and 2 bases from J, the junction kept 2 bases outside the gene matches. This CDR3 is built from 14 residues. The germline gives CDR1 MNHNS, CDR2 SASEGT. This chain's CDR3 is CASSEDDRAYEQYF. The DNA for the CDR3 is TGTGCCAGCAGTGAAGATGACAGGGCCTACGAGCAGTACTTC.

This chain's CDR3 is CASSLTTQNEQYF. CDR3 nucleotide sequence: TGTGCCAGCAGTTTGACAACCCAAAACGAGCAGTACTTC. The chain uses TRBV28 and TRBJ2-5, with D unclear. Matching the DNA end better, TRBJ2-7 makes the J call doubtful. The germline CDR1 and CDR2 sequences are MDHEN and SYDVKM. The CDR3 has 13 amino acids.

Comment on this clone: This specimen includes other DNA sequences encoding the same CDR3. The J gene is TRBJ2-2, the V gene TRBV7-2; D possibly corresponds to TRBD2 (6 bases). V was trimmed by 1 base and J by 5 bases, leaving 8 bases between them. The CDR3 is made up of 14 amino acids. Per germline, CDR1 SGHTA and CDR2 FQGNSA. CDR3 amino acids: CASSLGGNTGELFF. The CDR3 nucleotides are TGTGCCAGCAGCTTAGGCGGGAATACCGGGGAGCTGTTTTTT.

V gene TRBV27 combines with J gene TRBJ2-5, with 9 nucleotides matching TRBD2. Germline-derived CDR1 and CDR2 are MNHEY and SMNVEV (reference sequence). CDR3 length: 15 residues. The J segment lost 5 bases and the V segment lost 7 bases, leaving 11 bases of the junction unmatched. Written as DNA, the CDR3 is TGTGCCAGCACTACCACCGGGACTAGCATGGAGACCCAGTACTTC. Its translation: CASTTTGTSMETQYF.

The J gene is TRBJ1-4, the V gene TRBV7-9; D might be TRBD1 (5 bases). The CDR3 has 18 amino acids. V shed 5 bases and J shed 0 bases, with 19 bases lying between them. Germline V gene sequence: CDR1 SEHNR, CDR2 FQNEAQ (reference sequence). The CDR3 nucleotides are TGTGCCAGCAGCCCCCCATCAGCACAGGCCGCAACTAATGAAAAACTGTTTTTT. This codes for CASSPPSAQAATNEKLFF.

J is TRBJ2-7 and V is TRBV29-1, with a weak D call TRBD1 (7 bases). CDR3 length: 13 residues. CDR1 is SQVTM, CDR2 ANQGSEA, per germline. V was shortened by 3 bases and J by 6 bases, with 15 bases between the two germline ends. CDR3 in amino acids: CSVDPGGTGEQYF. The CDR3 DNA reads as TGCAGCGTTGACCCAGGGGGGACCGGCGAGCAGTACTTC.

The chain uses TRBV27 and TRBJ1-5; perhaps TRBD1 as D (5 bases). Deletions cut 6 bases from V and 5 bases from J, with 11 bases between. Germline assignment: CDR1 MNHEY and CDR2 SMNVEV (reference sequence). This CDR3 spans 13 amino acids. DNA of the CDR3: TGTGCCAGCAGCATCGACAGAGATCAGCCCCAGCATTTT. Translating it yields CASSIDRDQPQHF.

J is TRBJ1-3 and V is TRBV4-1; TRBD1 matches at 9 bases. Germline CDR1 and CDR2: MGHRA and YSYEKL. The CDR3 loop spans 17 amino acids. V was pared by 1 base and J by 1 base, with 5 bases of the junction left unmatched. CDR3 in amino acids: CASSQVRQGVSGNTIYF. CDR3 coding DNA: TGCGCCAGCAGCCAAGTCCGACAGGGGGTTTCTGGAAACACCATATATTTT.

The chain couples TRBV6-5 to TRBJ1-1; 7 nucleotides match TRBD1. From germline, CDR1 is MNHEY and CDR2 SVGAGI. The length of the CDR3 is 15 residues. J was trimmed by 1 base and V by 4 bases; bases with no gene match: 6. CDR3 coding DNA: TGTGCCAGCAGTTCTGGTAGACAGGGGAACACTGAAGCTTTCTTT. This sequence encodes CASSSGRQGNTEAFF.

This CDR3 is CASSYASGRFTDTQYF. CDR3 DNA sequence: TGTGCCAGCAGTTACGCTAGCGGGAGGTTCACAGATACGCAGTATTTT. The V gene is TRBV6-5, the J gene TRBJ2-3; 11 nucleotides match TRBD2. The CDR3 totals 16 residues. V gave up 2 bases and J gave up 2 bases; unmatched junction bases: 3. Germline V gene data show CDR1 as MNHEY and CDR2 as SVGAGI.

The chain has TRBV5-4 and TRBJ2-1; TRBD2 matches 10 bases. CDR3 length: 18 residues. V was clipped by 4 bases and J by 8 bases; unmatched bases: 18. Germline lookup yields CDR1 SGHNT and CDR2 YYREEE (reference sequence). CDR3 coding DNA: TGTGCCAGCAGCCGAAGGATCATTCCTAGCGGGAGAAGCGATGAGCAGTTCTTC. This gives the protein CASSRRIIPSGRSDEQFF.

This sequence joins TRBV9 and TRBJ2-1, with D unclear. This CDR3 spans 14 amino acids. Per the germline V gene, CDR1 is SGDLS and CDR2 is YYNGEE. V shed 2 bases and J shed 5 bases, with 11 bases lying between them. The CDR3 reads CASSVYHLHNEQFF. The CDR3 DNA follows: TGTGCCAGCAGCGTCTACCATCTTCACAATGAGCAGTTCTTC.

V and J are TRBV5-1 and TRBJ1-1; D remains unclear. V was shortened by 3 bases and J by 6 bases, with 12 bases between the two germline ends. This CDR3 has 13 amino acids. In germline, CDR1 is SGHRS, CDR2 YFSETQ. The CDR3 coding sequence is TGCGCCAGCAGCTACACCCATAGCGCTGAAGCTTTCTTT. Protein: CASSYTHSAEAFF.

The chain combines TRBV6-1 with TRBJ2-7; 9 nucleotides line up with TRBD1. The germline V gene has CDR1 MNHNS and CDR2 SASEGT. The CDR3 is made up of 19 amino acids. Germline trimming cut 0 bases from V and 0 bases from J; bases unmatched to any gene: 12. This CDR3 reads CASSEALWKGTGFSYEQYF. CDR3 sequence (DNA): TGTGCCAGCAGTGAAGCTCTATGGAAAGGGACAGGGTTCTCCTACGAGCAGTACTTC.

The chain carries TRBV5-8 and TRBJ2-7, with D possibly being TRBD1 (6 bases). The CDR3 length is 16 residues. Between the trimmed V and J ends, which lost 3 bases and 3 bases, there was a span of 19 bases. Germline V gives CDR1 SGHTS, CDR2 YDEGEE. The CDR3 is CASSSLLMTGNYEQYF. The CDR3 bases are TGTGCCAGCAGCTCCTTACTAATGACAGGCAACTACGAGCAGTACTTC.

This chain links TRBV7-6 with TRBJ1-4; weak D call: TRBD1 (5 bases). Looked up from germline, CDR1 is SGHVS and CDR2 is FNYEAQ. Trimming shortened V by 1 base and J by 0 bases, and 9 bases separated the two germline ends. CDR3 length equals 16 residues. The CDR3 region is CASSLVQVATNEKLFF. As DNA, the CDR3 is TGTGCCAGCAGCTTAGTACAGGTCGCAACTAATGAAAAACTGTTTTTT.

This clone came up a few times. The chain combines TRBV28 with TRBJ2-1; 9 bases are shared with TRBD2. V was clipped by 6 bases and J by 6 bases; unmatched bases: 15. The CDR3 covers 17 residues. Looked up from germline, CDR1 is MDHEN and CDR2 is SYDVKM. CDR3 nucleotides: TGTGCCAGCAGCCTCGGGGACCTAGCGGGAAATGGCAATGAGCAGTTCTTC. As protein: CASSLGDLAGNGNEQFF.

The rearrangement joins TRBV6-1 to TRBJ2-3; D call uncertain. V was trimmed by 3 bases and J by 7 bases, leaving 14 bases between them. Germline assignment: CDR1 MNHNS and CDR2 SASEGT. There are 14 residues in the CDR3. In nucleotides, the CDR3 is TGTGCCAGCAGTGACAGATCTCCGCCATATACGCAGTATTTT. Its protein is CASSDRSPPYTQYF.

The V gene is TRBV18, the J gene TRBJ1-2, with D unclear. The length of the CDR3 is 11 residues. The germline gives CDR1 KGHSH, CDR2 LQKENI. Deletions cut 3 bases from V and 7 bases from J, with 6 bases between. The CDR3 reads CASSPLSGYTF. The CDR3 DNA reads as TGTGCCAGCTCACCCCTCTCTGGCTACACCTTC. The full variable domain, completed using reference TRBV18 and TRBJ1-2, is NAGVMQNPRHLVRRRGQEARLRCSPMKGHSHVYWYRQLPEEGLKFMVYLQKENIIDESGMPKERFSAEFPKEGPSILRIQQVVRGDSAAYFCASSPLSGYTFGSGTRLTVV.

The gene calls are TRBV20-1 and TRBJ2-7, with D unclear. The CDR3 runs 10 residues. The ends were cut back, 4 bases at V and 7 bases at J, with 8 bases in the middle. The germline gives CDR1 DFQATT, CDR2 SNEGSKA (reference sequence). The CDR3 DNA reads as TGCAGTGCTACCAGGTCGGAGCAGTACTTC. This encodes CSATRSEQYF.

The J gene is TRBJ2-7, the V gene TRBV6-6; D gene uncertain. Trimming shortened V by 5 bases and J by 2 bases, and 16 bases separated the two germline ends. CDR3 length: 15 residues. CDR1 and CDR2 from the germline V gene are MNHNY and SVGAGI (reference sequence). CDR3 in amino acids: CASSHDNKVTYEQYF. CDR3 bases: TGTGCCAGCAGTCACGACAACAAAGTTACCTACGAGCAGTACTTC.

The V call is TRBV6-1, the J call TRBJ1-6; no firm D call. The CDR3 has 12 amino acids. Trimming removed 7 bases from V and 16 bases from J, with 17 bases in between. Germline V CDR1 and CDR2: MNHNS, SASEGT. This CDR3 reads CASTHGGVQLHF. DNA for the CDR3: TGTGCCAGCACCCACGGCGGGGTACAACTCCACTTT.

The genes are TRBV7-9 and TRBJ2-4; D is possibly TRBD1 (5 bases). CDR3 size: 16 residues. Germline V gives CDR1 SEHNR, CDR2 FQNEAQ (reference sequence). V was clipped by 4 bases and J by 2 bases, with 15 bases between them. The CDR3 bases are TGTGCCAGCAGCTACCCGGAAGGGGTAACCAAAAACATTCAGTACTTC. As protein: CASSYPEGVTKNIQYF.

The genes are TRBV5-1 and TRBJ2-3, with 7 nucleotides matching TRBD1. V shed 4 bases, J shed 0 bases, and the junction held 5 bases outside the gene matches. CDR1 and CDR2 from the germline V gene are SGHRS and YFSETQ. The CDR3 sequence is 15 residues long. The CDR3 DNA follows: TGCGCCAGCAGCCCCCGGACAGGTAGCACAGATACGCAGTATTTT. It codes for CASSPRTGSTDTQYF.